This entry concerns a single TCR beta chain. This CDR3 has 14 residues. The germline gives CDR1 SGHTA, CDR2 FQGTGA. V lost 0 bases, J lost 7 bases, and 10 bases lay in between. Original processing methods: Estimated nucleated cell counts came from reference gene primer amplification. Profiled with immunoSEQ multiplex PCR; TCRdb holds only in-frame clones, not every one. The DNA was the basis for D and trimming; V, J and clone size are from that table. The repertoire includes under 150,000 clones, 80% of them detected once, and more than 20% sits in the top ten. The data originate from a study of blood T cell repertoires in COVID-19. Overall study: From the United States, Italy and Spain came samples of acute and convalescent COVID-19. In each case, the material was cDNA or gDNA derived from T cells, B-cell-depleted T cells, or PBMCs.

Material: peripheral blood. The receptor's source is a human donor in a cohort sampled during active COVID-19. The rearrangement uses TRBV7-3 and TRBJ2-1; D is possibly TRBD2 (5 bases). CDR3 DNA: TGTGCCAGCAGCTTAACGGGAGTGAAGAATGAGCAGTTCTTC. It codes for CASSLTGVKNEQFF.